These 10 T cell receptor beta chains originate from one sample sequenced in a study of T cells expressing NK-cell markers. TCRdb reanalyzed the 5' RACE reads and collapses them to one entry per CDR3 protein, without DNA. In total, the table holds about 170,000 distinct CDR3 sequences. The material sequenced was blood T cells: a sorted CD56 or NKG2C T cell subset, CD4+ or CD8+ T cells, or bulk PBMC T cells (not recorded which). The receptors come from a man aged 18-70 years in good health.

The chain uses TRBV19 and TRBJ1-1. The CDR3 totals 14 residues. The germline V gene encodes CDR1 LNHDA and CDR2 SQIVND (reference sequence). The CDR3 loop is CASSIGGMNTEAFF. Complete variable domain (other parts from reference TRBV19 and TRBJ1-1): DGGITQSPKYLFRKEGQNVTLSCEQNLNHDAMYWYRQDPGQGLRLIYYSQIVNDFQKGDIAEGYSVSREKKESFPLTVTSAQKNPTAFYLCASSIGGMNTEAFFGQGTRLTVV.

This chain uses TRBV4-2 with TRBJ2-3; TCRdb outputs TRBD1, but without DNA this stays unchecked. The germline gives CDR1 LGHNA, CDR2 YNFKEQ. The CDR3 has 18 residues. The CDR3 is CASRISFIGGESTDTQYF.

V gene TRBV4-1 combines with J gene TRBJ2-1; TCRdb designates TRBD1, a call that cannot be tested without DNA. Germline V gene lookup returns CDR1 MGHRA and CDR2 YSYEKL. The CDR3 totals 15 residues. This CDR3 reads CASSQVPQGNNEQFF.

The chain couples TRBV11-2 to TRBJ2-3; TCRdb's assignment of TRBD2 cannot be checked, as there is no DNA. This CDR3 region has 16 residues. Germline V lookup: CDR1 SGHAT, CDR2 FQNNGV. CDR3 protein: CASSPTSGGYPYTQYF.

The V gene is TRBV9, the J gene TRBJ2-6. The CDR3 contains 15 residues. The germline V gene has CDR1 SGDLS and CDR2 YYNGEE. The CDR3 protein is CASSLTHSGANVLTF.

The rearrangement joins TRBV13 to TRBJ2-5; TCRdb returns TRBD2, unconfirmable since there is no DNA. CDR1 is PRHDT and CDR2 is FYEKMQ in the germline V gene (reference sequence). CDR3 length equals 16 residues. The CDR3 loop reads CASSGRTSGLQETQYF.

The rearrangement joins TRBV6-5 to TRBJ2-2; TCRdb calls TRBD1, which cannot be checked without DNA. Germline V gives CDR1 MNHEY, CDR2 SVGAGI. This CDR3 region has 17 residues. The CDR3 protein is CASSYRGQGDVTGELFF.

The chain's CDR3 is CSARLDTNPGSPLHF. This chain connects TRBV20-1 to TRBJ1-6; TCRdb indicates TRBD1, and absent DNA this call remains unverified. The CDR3 is made up of 15 amino acids. Germline CDR1 and CDR2: DFQATT and SNEGSKA (reference sequence).

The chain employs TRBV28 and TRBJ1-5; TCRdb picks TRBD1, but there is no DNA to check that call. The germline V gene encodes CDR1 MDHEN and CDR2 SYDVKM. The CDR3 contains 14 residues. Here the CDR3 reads CASSFTGIDQPQHF.

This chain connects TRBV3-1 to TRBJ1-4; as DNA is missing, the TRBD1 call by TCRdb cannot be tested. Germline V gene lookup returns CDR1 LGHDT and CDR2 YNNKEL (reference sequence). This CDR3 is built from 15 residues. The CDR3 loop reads CASSQPGTGNEKLFF.